The clone carrying this TCR beta chain was seen only a few times. CDR1 is ENHRY and CDR2 is SYGVKD in the germline V gene. The V segment lost 7 bases and the J segment 6 bases; nucleotides outside the gene matches: 11. The CDR3 loop spans 15 amino acids. The data were produced by immunoSEQ multiplex PCR, yet TCRdb's version contains in-frame clones alone and is incomplete. The sample comprises fewer than 70,000 clones, around 89% of which are singletons, and under 3% rests with the top ten. This sample stems from a study of T cell changes during pregnancy in multiple sclerosis. Material: peripheral blood, obtained in the first trimester of pregnancy. The V call is TRBV10-3, the J call TRBJ1-2, with 10 bases fitting TRBD1. The source of this sequence is a female donor with multiple sclerosis, enrolled in a pregnancy study. CDR3 in DNA: TGTGCCATCACGGGACAGGGGCTTACTACAAATGGCTACACCTTC. Translated, it gives CAITGQGLTTNGYTF.